The next 27 T cell receptor beta chains were all read from a single sample in a study of T cells in narcolepsy. Clones were sequenced by immunoSEQ multiplex PCR, and TCRdb holds only the in-frame ones, with some missing. The table shows 34,000 or so clones, with almost 80% occurring only once. Source material: memory (CD45RA-) CD4+ T cells from blood. The receptors shown here come from a human donor in good health.

The V gene is TRBV29-1, the J gene TRBJ2-1; 7 nucleotides match TRBD1. The CDR3 runs to 14 residues. From germline, CDR1 is SQVTM and CDR2 ANQGSEA. With 7 bases clipped from V and 1 base from J, the junction kept 7 bases outside the gene matches. This CDR3 reads CSAEGAHSYNEQFF. The CDR3 coding sequence is TGCAGCGCTGAGGGGGCGCATTCCTACAATGAGCAGTTCTTC.

The J gene is TRBJ1-1, the V gene TRBV30; 7 bases agree with TRBD1. Germline V CDR1 and CDR2: GTSNPN, SVGIG (reference sequence). J lost 0 bases, V lost 0 bases, and 10 bases had no gene match. The CDR3 has 17 amino acids. The CDR3 DNA sequence: TGTGCCTGGAGTGTACTTTCCAGGGGGTACATGAACACTGAAGCTTTCTTT. Its translation: CAWSVLSRGYMNTEAFF.

The genes are TRBV5-1 and TRBJ1-2, with D possibly matching TRBD1 (5 bases). The CDR3 is 18 amino acids. CDR1 and CDR2 from the germline V gene are SGHRS and YFSETQ. Trimming took 0 bases from V and 4 from J, leaving 22 bases between them. The CDR3 nucleotides read TGCGCCAGCAGCTTGGAGGGTAGGCCCAGGGCCGACTTCTATGGCTACACCTTC. Translated: CASSLEGRPRADFYGYTF. Filled out from reference TRBV5-1 and TRBJ1-2, the complete variable domain reads KAGVTQTPRYLIKTRGQQVTLSCSPISGHRSVSWYQQTPGQGLQFLFEYFSETQRNKGNFPGRFSGRQFSNSRSEMNVSTLELGDSALYLCASSLEGRPRADFYGYTFGSGTRLTVV.

This chain joins TRBV10-2 and TRBJ2-2, with D hard to call. Germline V gives CDR1 WSHSY, CDR2 SAAADI. CDR3 length: 14 residues. V was cut by 1 base and J by 1 base, with 4 bases left in between. In DNA, the CDR3 is TGCGCCAGCAGTGAGTTAGGGAACACCGGGGAGCTGTTTTTT. This sequence encodes CASSELGNTGELFF.

The V call is TRBV11-3, the J call TRBJ1-2, with a tentative D call TRBD1 (6 bases). The V and J ends lost 5 bases and 0 bases respectively, with 19 bases between them. The CDR3 extends over 17 amino acids. Germline V gene data show CDR1 as SGHNT and CDR2 as YENEEA. CDR3 sequence: CASSQQRGGQPNYGYTF. Written as DNA, the CDR3 is TGTGCCAGCAGCCAGCAAAGGGGGGGGCAGCCTAACTATGGCTACACCTTC.

The CDR3 region is CASSPQGGTNTEAFF. The CDR3 DNA reads as TGTGCCAGCTCACCACAGGGAGGGACGAACACTGAAGCTTTCTTT. The V call is TRBV18, the J call TRBJ1-1; the D gene is possibly TRBD1 (5 bases). In germline, CDR1 is KGHSH, CDR2 LQKENI. The CDR3 length is 15 residues. V was clipped by 1 base and J by 1 base, with 10 bases between them.

The count of this clone is one. The chain carries TRBV18 and TRBJ1-1; D not certain. This CDR3 is 16 amino acids long. The germline V gene has CDR1 KGHSH and CDR2 LQKENI. The ends were cut back, 1 base at V and 0 bases at J, with 12 bases in the middle. The CDR3 DNA reads TGTGCCAGCTCACCACTAATAACAGAAATGAACACTGAAGCTTTCTTT. It codes for CASSPLITEMNTEAFF.

The chain couples TRBV7-8 to TRBJ2-1; 10 bases agree with TRBD2. Germline CDR1 reads SGHVS; CDR2 reads FQNEAQ. The V segment lost 1 base and the J segment 15 bases; nucleotides outside the gene matches: 6. CDR3 length: 13 amino acids. CDR3 sequence: CASSLGPGLAMFF. CDR3 bases: TGTGCCAGCAGCTTAGGCCCGGGACTAGCGATGTTCTTC.

The rearrangement joins TRBV15 to TRBJ2-1, with TRBD1 identical over 9 bases. CDR1 is LNHNV and CDR2 is YYDKDF in the germline V gene (reference sequence). This CDR3 has 14 amino acids. Trimming removed 3 bases from V and 7 bases from J; junction bases left unmatched: 4. The CDR3 DNA sequence: TGTGCCACCAGCAGTGGGACAGGGAGGAATGAGCAGTTCTTC. Translation: CATSSGTGRNEQFF.

A remark on this clone: In the same sample, other DNA sequences code for this CDR3. The rearrangement uses TRBV6-5 and TRBJ2-1; D perhaps matches TRBD2 (5 bases). V lost 2 bases, J lost 7 bases, and 18 bases lay in between. From germline, CDR1 is MNHEY and CDR2 SVGAGI. The CDR3 has 16 amino acids. In nucleotides, the CDR3 is TGTGCCAGCAGTTACGGCGCCAGCGGCTATGGGAATGAGCAGTTCTTC. The encoded protein is CASSYGASGYGNEQFF.

This clone was seen only once. CDR3 in DNA: TGTGCCAGCAGTGCAGGAGGGGACCGGACCTACAATGAGCAGTTCTTC. Protein product: CASSAGGDRTYNEQFF. This chain joins TRBV2 and TRBJ2-1; tentatively, D is TRBD2 (6 bases). Trimming left V 4 bases short and J 2 bases short, with 15 bases between. The CDR3 has 16 amino acids. From germline, CDR1 is SNHLY and CDR2 FYNNEI.

Worth noting for this clone: Other DNA sequences in the sample encode the same CDR3. The chain has TRBV5-1 and TRBJ2-1, with D maybe TRBD2 (5 bases). Trimming took 4 bases from V and 2 from J, leaving 7 bases between them. Per the germline V gene, CDR1 is SGHRS and CDR2 is YFSETQ. The CDR3 totals 13 residues. This CDR3 reads CASSTGTYNEQFF. In DNA form, the CDR3 reads TGCGCCAGCAGCACGGGGACCTACAATGAGCAGTTCTTC.

The V and J genes are TRBV30 and TRBJ2-6; D possibly uses TRBD1 or TRBD2 (5 bases each). V was cut by 3 bases and J by 0 bases, with 15 bases left in between. Germline CDR1 and CDR2: GTSNPN and SVGIG (reference sequence). The CDR3 spans 17 residues. CDR3 region: CAWRRRDLDSGANVLTF. The CDR3 DNA reads TGTGCCTGGAGGCGCCGGGACCTAGACTCTGGGGCCAACGTCCTGACTTTC.

The V call is TRBV6-5, the J call TRBJ1-2; D gene uncertain. This CDR3 is built from 12 residues. Germline CDR1 is MNHEY and CDR2 is SVGAGI. With 7 bases removed from V and 4 bases from J, the gap between germline ends came to 10 bases. In DNA, the CDR3 is TGTGCCAGCAAAGAACAGCTCTATGGCTACACCTTC. It encodes CASKEQLYGYTF.

This clone came up a few times. The rearrangement links TRBV5-6 to TRBJ2-3, with 12 bases that match TRBD2. With V trimmed by 8 bases and J by 4 bases, 11 bases remained unmatched. This CDR3 is built from 16 residues. Germline V lookup: CDR1 SGHDT, CDR2 YYEEEE. In nucleotides, the CDR3 is TGTGCCAGTACAGACCCGGGACTAGCGGGTCCAGATACGCAGTATTTT. Protein product: CASTDPGLAGPDTQYF.

This chain connects TRBV30 to TRBJ2-3, with unresolved D. The CDR3 is made up of 13 amino acids. Trimming pared 0 bases from V and 5 bases from J, leaving 9 bases between. Germline lookup yields CDR1 GTSNPN and CDR2 SVGIG (reference sequence). The DNA of the CDR3 is TGTGCCTGGAGTGTACAGATTCTAGATACGCAGTATTTT. It codes for CAWSVQILDTQYF.

The chain is built from TRBV5-5 and TRBJ2-7; possible D gene TRBD1, 5 bases. V was pared by 6 bases and J by 4 bases, with 11 bases between. CDR3 length: 12 residues. Germline CDR1 is SGHKS and CDR2 is YYEKEE (reference sequence). CDR3 residues: CASKSGRYEQYF. In nucleotides, the CDR3 is TGTGCCAGCAAGTCAGGGCGGTACGAGCAGTACTTC.

This chain joins TRBV10-2 and TRBJ2-5; TRBD2 matches at 14 bases. The J call is in doubt because the DNA end fits TRBJ2-7 better. CDR1 and CDR2 from the germline V gene are WSHSY and SAAADI. This CDR3 spans 17 amino acids. CDR3 in DNA: TGCGCCAGCAGTCCCTCGCCTCCGGGACTAGCGGGAGCCGAGCAGTACTTC. This codes for CASSPSPPGLAGAEQYF.

The V call is TRBV4-1, the J call TRBJ1-1; D is ambiguous. This CDR3 has 14 amino acids. The germline V gene has CDR1 MGHRA and CDR2 YSYEKL. V lost 0 bases and J lost 3, with 8 bases in between. The CDR3 region is CASSQDLRDTEAFF. The CDR3 DNA sequence: TGCGCCAGCAGCCAAGATCTGAGGGACACTGAAGCTTTCTTT.

The chain couples TRBV5-1 to TRBJ2-1, with 9 bases lining up with TRBD1. J was trimmed by 5 bases and V by 3 bases; bases with no gene match: 9. Germline V gene sequence: CDR1 SGHRS, CDR2 YFSETQ. This CDR3 is built from 16 residues. CDR3: CASSSTGGGPHNEQFF. The CDR3 nucleotides are TGCGCCAGCAGCTCGACAGGGGGAGGCCCCCACAATGAGCAGTTCTTC.

The genes are TRBV7-9 and TRBJ1-2; perhaps TRBD1 as D (5 bases). The germline CDR1 and CDR2 sequences are SEHNR and FQNEAQ (reference sequence). V lost 4 bases and J 4 bases, leaving 13 bases between the germline ends. This CDR3 has 14 residues. The CDR3 DNA sequence: TGTGCCAGCAGCTCGGGGACGGGTGTCTATGGCTACACCTTC. It encodes CASSSGTGVYGYTF.

This chain links TRBV5-1 with TRBJ2-1; unclear D gene. V dropped 1 base and J dropped 1 base, with 9 bases sitting between them. From germline, CDR1 is SGHRS and CDR2 YFSETQ. The CDR3 has 15 residues. The CDR3 nucleotides are TGCGCCAGCAGCTTGTCGCTGCAGTCCTACAATGAGCAGTTCTTC. Encoded protein: CASSLSLQSYNEQFF.

This clone came up once. CDR3 loop: CAWSVGATYYGYTF. The DNA of the CDR3 is TGTGCCTGGAGTGTAGGGGCCACTTACTATGGCTACACCTTC. V and J are TRBV30 and TRBJ1-2, with D perhaps TRBD1 (5 bases). Trimming took off 0 bases at V and 3 bases at J, with 11 bases between the two ends. Per germline, CDR1 GTSNPN and CDR2 SVGIG (reference sequence). The CDR3 consists of 14 residues.

The V and J genes are TRBV30 and TRBJ2-5; D unclear. The CDR3 sequence is 13 residues long. CDR1 and CDR2 from the germline V gene are GTSNPN and SVGIG (reference sequence). Trimming shortened V by 2 bases and J by 4 bases, and 11 bases separated the two germline ends. CDR3 in DNA: TGTGCCTGGAGTCTCTCGGGTTTAGAGACCCAGTACTTC. As protein: CAWSLSGLETQYF.

V usage is TRBV19 and J usage is TRBJ2-3; no clear D. Germline CDR1 and CDR2: LNHDA and SQIVND (reference sequence). CDR3 size: 13 residues. Trimming cost V 8 bases and J 1 base, with 10 bases left between them. The CDR3 here is CASGVAGTDTQYF. In DNA form, the CDR3 reads TGTGCCAGTGGGGTCGCTGGCACAGATACGCAGTATTTT.

The rearrangement links TRBV9 to TRBJ2-1; 9 bases match TRBD1. J gave up 8 bases and V 4 bases, and 7 bases lay outside the gene matches. The CDR3 is 14 residues long. Germline V gene sequence: CDR1 SGDLS, CDR2 YYNGEE. CDR3 coding DNA: TGTGCCAGCAGCCCCGGGACAGGGCCATATGAGCAGTTCTTC. Amino acids: CASSPGTGPYEQFF.

This clone showed up just once. The chain is built from TRBV7-9 and TRBJ2-5; no firm D call. The length of the CDR3 is 14 residues. Between the trimmed V and J ends, which lost 8 bases and 5 bases, there was a span of 18 bases. The germline gives CDR1 SEHNR, CDR2 FQNEAQ (reference sequence). This CDR3 reads CASYRTGGSETQYF. The CDR3 region has the DNA TGTGCCAGCTACCGGACGGGTGGGTCGGAGACCCAGTACTTC.